The TCR beta chain described here comes from a study of identical twins (dated by TCRdb to about 2016). As for the study more broadly: TCR alpha and beta repertoires from monozygotic twins, unrelated adults of various ages and cord blood were deep-sequenced to test whether fetal clonotypes persist. Replicate twin experiments were performed at different times using different library preparation protocols to rule out contamination. The paper's findings and limits, for the study overall: Recombination models systematically underestimated out-of-frame TCR alpha sharing in monozygotic twins but agreed with sharing between unrelated individuals. Abundant cord blood beta clonotypes carried fewer insertions; young adult naive repertoires showed a weaker similar trend, while memory repertoires showed none. Compared with coincidental sharing between unrelated individuals, an excess of low generation-probability sequences was observed among out-of-frame TCR alpha sequences shared between twins. Invariant T cells such as MAIT and iNKT could partly confound zero-insertion analyses, though diverse VJ usage argued against this for most clonotypes. In beta out-of-frame sequences, excess twin sharing was weaker, because having fewer shared sequences lowered the signal-to-noise ratio. Conclusions relied on cross-sectional statistical analysis, since the same donors could not be followed over many years.

This clonotype was seen repeatedly, ten times or more. No antigen is known for it. Base qualities are not recorded, but no much larger clone differs from it by a single base. CDR1 and CDR2 were assigned from the germline V gene (reference sequence) as LGHDT and YNNKEL. Taken from cysteine to phenylalanine, the CDR3 has 15 residues. The only DNA kept is the CDR3, 45 bases in frame from the first base. V is shortened by 4 bases, J by 2 bases, and the region joining them spans 15 bases. All donors were healthy Caucasians. The twin cohort consisted of three pairs of female monozygotic twins, all aged roughly 18 to 30 years. RNA for TCR libraries was isolated from peripheral blood mononuclear cells. Library creation used 5' RACE. For sequencing, an Illumina HiSeq 2000 was employed. A universal primer binding site was added through template switching, and the final cDNA carried a unique molecular identifier so that TCR cDNA molecules could be counted accurately. First-strand cDNA for TCR alpha and beta chains was synthesized from specific primers in the conserved constant-segment region. To control for contamination, every cDNA library was double barcoded, receiving both a SMART-Mk sample barcode and Illumina barcodes. TruSeq adapter sequences, together with Illumina sample barcodes, were added in two successive PCR steps. The TCR alpha and beta cDNA libraries were sequenced on the Illumina HiSeq platform using custom primers. On the study's bioinformatics: MiGEC was used to process raw reads and extract unique molecular identifiers, and MiXCR was used to find CDR3 positions. For each individual, recombination models were inferred using an EM algorithm with the repgenHMM and IGoR tools. Shared clonotypes were analyzed with the tcR package in R, and sharing was normalized by the product of cloneset sizes. To study raw recombination free of thymic and clonal selection effects, out-of-frame nonproductive sequences were analyzed. Through fastp at Q25 and MiXCR, TCRdb rebuilt clones from the public reads, retaining in-frame beta chains. Each CDR3 protein gets just one entry, which takes the most common genes and DNA from the rows behind it. The authors' filters were not applied to this entry. This sample lists 700,000 to 950,000 distinct CDR3 sequences; around an eighth were detected once. Around 1.5% of the sample goes to the ten largest clones.

The data were also submitted as part of a second study, on yellow fever vaccine responses in identical twins. The second study also describes: The T cell response to vaccination in identical twins was reported by the authors to appear partly convergent and partly personalized. Focusing on identical twins, the study followed the T cell clones that responded to the vaccine, and did so with precision.

This sequence originates from a woman aged 18-29 years in good health. This chain is built from TRBV3-1 and TRBJ2-7, with TRBD2 perhaps the D gene, on 6 matching bases. Input material: PBMCs. The CDR3 protein sequence reads: CASSPGLGSTYEQYF. The DNA is as follows: TGTGCCAGCAGCCCGGGACTGGGATCGACCTACGAGCAGTACTTC.